This T cell receptor (beta chain) emerged from a study of technical replicates of blood from several donors. V was trimmed by 3 bases and J by 1 base, leaving 7 bases between them. Germline values: CDR1 SEHNR, CDR2 FQNEAQ (reference sequence). The CDR3 is 13 amino acids. Libraries were prepared by immunoSEQ multiplex PCR; TCRdb keeps only in-frame clonotypes and omits some of them. The table lists about 88,000 clones, 95% of them singletons. Material: T cells isolated from PBMCs. This TCR was recovered from a human donor in good health. V is TRBV7-9 and J is TRBJ2-7; D remains ambiguous. The CDR3 sequence: CASSFDNSYEQYF. In DNA form, the CDR3 reads TGTGCCAGCAGCTTCGACAATTCCTACGAGCAGTACTTC.